This T cell receptor (beta chain) stems from a study of T-cell memory formation after mild COVID-19. Study results and limitations: CD4+ clones that contracted lay mainly in CM and EM; CD8+ ones lay in EMRA. Day 15 to 85 contractors were CD4/CD8 balanced; later expanders leaned CD4+. Some clones that responded were present in memory (sampled pre-infection), which suggests cross-reactive memory joined.

Trimming stripped 1 base from V and 4 bases from J, with 8 bases between. Germline CDR1 SGHDT, CDR2 YYEEEE. The length of the CDR3 is 13 residues. Constant-segment-primed 5'RACE gave TCR alpha and TCR beta cDNA libraries with sample barcodes and UMIs. One entry per CDR3 protein results from TCRdb running MiXCR on the 5' RACE reads. The sample comprises 200,000 to 250,000 distinct CDR3 sequences, approximately 9% of which are singletons, and 22% rests with the top ten. This clonotype was counted once. Its specificity is unknown. The chain carries TRBV5-6 and TRBJ1-1, with D perhaps TRBD1 (6 bases). The TCR was taken from a young man who had mild COVID-19 (a few samples of this study predate the infection). Cell type and time point are not known. Sample: PBMCs or a T cell subset sorted from them (not recorded which). The CDR3 DNA sequence: TGTGCCAGCAGCTTGAGGGGGGTCACTGAAGCTTTCTTT. Its protein product is CASSLRGVTEAFF.